This TCR beta chain was recovered during a study of blood T cells in healthy people across ages. For the study at large: Capture by template switching was about one barcoded beta molecule per two T cells.

This clonotype was detected a few times. No antigen is known for it. Then a second PCR, running roughly 7 to 11 cycles, was carried out with a sample-barcoded 5' primer and a J-beta primer mix. The template-switch adaptor, which had 12 random nucleotides, put a tag on each cDNA molecule. TCRdb itself ran the 5' RACE reads through MiXCR, one entry per CDR3 protein. The sample holds roughly 2 million distinct CDR3 sequences, just under 50% seen once. Study observations and caveats: Across samples, TCR beta diversity tracked strongly with naive T cell percentage. There were more naive CD4+ cells and higher diversity in long-lived donors than in aged donors.

The germline V and J ends were trimmed by 0 bases and 6 bases, with 12 bases remaining between them. The CDR3 is made up of 15 amino acids. Germline CDR1 MGHRA, CDR2 YSYEKL. The V gene is TRBV4-1, the J gene TRBJ2-4, with D possibly matching TRBD2 (7 bases). Material: blood. The TCR originated in a woman aged 40 to 50 in good health. CDR3 region: CASSQEQGRVNIQYF. The DNA of the CDR3 is TGCGCCAGCAGCCAAGAGCAGGGGAGGGTAAACATTCAGTACTTC.